The 20 T cell receptor beta chains in this list originate from one sample, sequenced in a study of T cells in Graves' hyperthyroidism and ophthalmopathy. The source material, RNA transcripts, was used to amplify TCR beta CDR3 regions. An initial round of RT-PCR targeting the TCR CDR3 relied on the HTBI primer set. TCRdb fed the multiplex PCR reads into MiXCR, producing one record per CDR3 protein. The sample has around 440,000 distinct CDR3 sequences, around 16% seen once. Sample: blood. All receptors derive from a woman aged 18-29 years with Graves' hyperthyroidism.

The V call is TRBV12-3 or TRBV12-4, the J call TRBJ2-7; 9 nucleotides match TRBD2. The CDR3 covers 16 residues. V shed 5 bases and J 0 bases; nucleotides not matched to a gene: 8. The CDR3 DNA sequence: TGTGCCAGCAGTCCTCTACCGGGACTAGCCTCCTACGAGCAGTACTTC. Translated: CASSPLPGLASYEQYF.

In this sample, this clonotype turned up a few times. This chain links TRBV7-9 with TRBJ2-5; a weak D match, TRBD1 (6 bases). The germline gives CDR1 SEHNR, CDR2 FQNEAQ (reference sequence). Trimming removed 2 bases at V and 5 bases at J, with 12 bases between. The CDR3 is made up of 14 amino acids. The CDR3, as DNA: TGTGCCAGCAGCTTATGGCAGGGGAAGGAGACCCAGTACTTC. Translated: CASSLWQGKETQYF.

The V call is TRBV20-1, the J call TRBJ2-3, with 10 bases identical to TRBD1. With V trimmed by 5 bases and J by 3 bases, 5 bases remained unmatched. Germline CDR1 DFQATT, CDR2 SNEGSKA (reference sequence). The CDR3 runs 14 residues. The CDR3 sequence is CSARDRGRTDTQYF. CDR3 coding DNA: TGCAGTGCTCGTGACAGGGGGCGGACAGATACGCAGTATTTT.

This clonotype was observed at least ten times. The chain links TRBV18 to TRBJ2-7; D not resolved. V was trimmed by 3 bases and J by 6 bases, leaving 12 bases between them. CDR1 KGHSH and CDR2 LQKENI come from the germline V gene. This CDR3 spans 13 amino acids. The CDR3 loop reads CASSPQRNGEQYF. The CDR3 coding sequence is TGTGCCAGCTCACCCCAACGCAACGGCGAGCAGTACTTC.

This clonotype appeared many times. CDR3 sequence reads: CASSLGLGRADIQYF. CDR3 nucleotides: TGTGCCAGCAGCTTAGGCCTGGGGCGGGCAGACATTCAGTACTTC. The chain has TRBV7-8 and TRBJ2-4; TRBD1 or TRBD2 may be the D gene (5 bases each). CDR3 size: 15 residues. CDR1 and CDR2 (germline): SGHVS, FQNEAQ. V was cut by 1 base and J by 8 bases, with 15 bases left in between. The variable domain in full, completed from reference TRBV7-8 and TRBJ2-4, reads GAGVSQSPRYKVAKRGQDVALRCDPISGHVSLFWYQQALGQGPEFLTYFQNEAQLDKSGLPSDRFFAERPEGSVSTLKIQRTQQEDSAVYLCASSLGLGRADIQYFGAGTRLSVL.

In regard to this clonotype: A read error is likely, as this CDR3 ends without the conserved phenylalanine or tryptophan. The V gene is TRBV7-9, the J gene TRBJ2-1, with 8 bases matching TRBD2. The CDR3 loop spans 15 amino acids. With V trimmed by 0 bases and J by 3 bases, 1 base remained unmatched. CDR1 is SEHNR, CDR2 FQNEAQ, per germline (reference sequence). This CDR3 reads CASSLASGVYNEQFS. CDR3 sequence (DNA): TGTGCCAGCAGCTTAGCTAGCGGGGTCTACAATGAGCAGTTCTCC.

The chain joins TRBV10-3 to TRBJ1-2; 10 bases match TRBD1. This CDR3 comprises 15 residues. Germline-derived CDR1 and CDR2 are ENHRY and SYGVKD. V shed 7 bases and J 1 base; nucleotides not matched to a gene: 6. The CDR3 is CAINGQGGLNYGYTF. The CDR3 coding sequence is TGTGCCATCAATGGACAGGGGGGCCTTAACTATGGCTACACCTTC.

In this sample, this clonotype turned up many times. The rearrangement links TRBV28 to TRBJ1-2; 7 nucleotides align to TRBD1. The CDR3 is made up of 16 amino acids. J gave up 4 bases and V 6 bases, and 14 bases lay outside the gene matches. The germline V gene encodes CDR1 MDHEN and CDR2 SYDVKM. The CDR3 region is CASSGDRAKYGYGYTF. The CDR3 bases are TGTGCCAGCAGCGGTGACAGGGCTAAGTACGGCTATGGCTACACCTTC.

Note on this clonotype: A clone one base away is much larger, so this may be a read error. This sequence joins TRBV20-1 and TRBJ2-7; D unclear. The CDR3 consists of 10 residues. CDR1 is DFQATT and CDR2 is SNEGSKA in the germline V gene (reference sequence). CDR3 protein: CGAAENEQYF. As DNA, the CDR3 is TGCGGTGCGGCGGAGAACGAGCAGTACTTC.

Only a few counts were recorded for this clonotype. The chain carries TRBV6-4 and TRBJ2-6; D not resolved. The V end lost 0 bases, the J end lost 4 bases, and 4 bases lay between the germline ends. This CDR3 is 14 amino acids long. Germline assignment: CDR1 MRHNA and CDR2 SNTAGT. The CDR3 is CASSDSFGANVLTF. The CDR3 region has the DNA TGTGCCAGCAGTGACTCGTTCGGGGCCAACGTCCTGACTTTC.

The chain links TRBV27 to TRBJ1-5; the D gene is possibly TRBD1 (6 bases). The CDR3 loop spans 15 amino acids. In germline, CDR1 is MNHEY, CDR2 SMNVEV (reference sequence). Deletions cut 4 bases from V and 2 bases from J, with 12 bases between. Here the CDR3 reads CASSSRGLGNQPQHF. The CDR3 DNA reads TGTGCCAGCAGTTCCAGGGGTTTGGGCAATCAGCCCCAGCATTTT.

This clonotype was recorded many times. The chain couples TRBV20-1 to TRBJ2-1; 12 bases are shared with TRBD2. J was trimmed by 7 bases and V by 0 bases; bases with no gene match: 13. The CDR3 covers 18 residues. CDR1 DFQATT and CDR2 SNEGSKA come from the germline V gene (reference sequence). Here the CDR3 reads CSARDIFVTSGRGNEQFF. In DNA, the CDR3 is TGCAGTGCTAGAGATATCTTCGTGACTAGCGGGAGAGGTAATGAGCAGTTCTTC.

This clonotype was seen a single time. This rearrangement joins TRBV12-3 or TRBV12-4 to TRBJ2-1; maybe TRBD2 (7 bases). CDR3 length: 15 residues. V was pared by 3 bases and J by 9 bases, with 18 bases between. Written as DNA, the CDR3 is TGTGCCAGCAGTTTTGCGGGAGTCTTAGGGGGTGAGCAGTTCTTC. It specifies CASSFAGVLGGEQFF.

In this sample, this clonotype turned up many times. The V gene is TRBV24-1, the J gene TRBJ2-5, with 11 bases lining up with TRBD2. The CDR3 is 17 amino acids. Trimming at V came to 4 bases and at J to 1 base, leaving 7 bases not matched to a gene. Germline V gene lookup returns CDR1 KGHDR and CDR2 SFDVKD. This chain's CDR3 is CATSEPSGTSGQETQYF. The CDR3 DNA sequence: TGTGCCACCAGTGAGCCATCCGGGACTAGCGGCCAAGAGACCCAGTACTTC.

This clonotype was seen a handful of times. V is TRBV27 and J is TRBJ1-6; D is ambiguous. This CDR3 region has 14 residues. V was clipped by 5 bases and J by 9 bases, with 14 bases between them. The germline CDR1 and CDR2 sequences are MNHEY and SMNVEV (reference sequence). In nucleotides, the CDR3 is TGTGCCAGCAGTCGCTTGCGGGAAGGTTCACCCCTCCACTTT. This translates into CASSRLREGSPLHF.

This clonotype was recorded many times. The chain uses TRBV11-1 and TRBJ2-1, with a weak D call TRBD1 (5 bases). Looked up from germline, CDR1 is SGHAT and CDR2 is FQDESV (reference sequence). V was pared by 5 bases and J by 0 bases, with 11 bases between. The CDR3 covers 15 residues. CDR3 protein: CASSLRQSSYNEQFF. CDR3 DNA sequence: TGTGCCAGCAGCCTCCGACAGAGCTCCTACAATGAGCAGTTCTTC.

The chain is built from TRBV29-1 and TRBJ2-7, with TRBD2 identical over 14 bases. This CDR3 comprises 14 residues. Germline CDR1 and CDR2: SQVTM and ANQGSEA. Unmatched junction bases numbered 7, after V lost 7 bases and J lost 5 bases. CDR3: CSAGTSGRGDEQYF. In DNA, the CDR3 is TGCAGCGCCGGGACTAGCGGGAGAGGCGACGAGCAGTACTTC.

There are a few counts of this clonotype. This rearrangement joins TRBV7-9 to TRBJ1-1; 10 bases map to TRBD1. J lost 11 bases, V lost 8 bases, and 8 bases had no gene match. CDR1 is SEHNR and CDR2 is FQNEAQ in the germline V gene (reference sequence). The CDR3 sequence is 12 residues long. DNA for the CDR3: TGTGCCAGCGCGACAGGGGGCGCGGGGGCTTTCTTT. Residues: CASATGGAGAFF.

This clonotype was counted at least ten times. The CDR3 protein is CASSGDQETQYF. For the CDR3, the DNA is TGTGCCAGCAGTGGCGACCAAGAGACCCAGTACTTC. The rearrangement links TRBV6-1 to TRBJ2-5; D is undetermined. V lost 4 bases and J 0 bases, leaving 3 bases between the germline ends. The CDR3 covers 12 residues. Germline V gene sequence: CDR1 MNHNS, CDR2 SASEGT.

The rearrangement links TRBV10-3 to TRBJ1-2; 12 nucleotides match TRBD1. The CDR3 totals 15 residues. The ends lost 4 bases at V and 6 bases at J; junction bases unmatched: 6. Germline loops: CDR1 ENHRY, CDR2 SYGVKD. The CDR3 DNA is TGTGCCATCAGTGCAACCGGGACAGGGGGCCATGGCTACACCTTC. It translates to CAISATGTGGHGYTF.